This T cell receptor (beta chain) is drawn from a study of OX40 agonist ivuxolimab in advanced cancers. Context from the whole study: Ivuxolimab was a fully human IgG2 agonistic monoclonal antibody targeting the costimulatory receptor OX40 (CD134). Intravenous ivuxolimab was administered to patients every 2 weeks at six dose levels: 0.01, 0.1, 0.3, 1.5, 3 and 10 mg/kg. Of the approximately 50 dose-escalation patients, hepatocellular carcinoma was present in about 19, melanoma in roughly 15, renal cell carcinoma in 9 and head and neck cancer in 9. A male proportion of 82.7% and a mean age of approximately 58 years, ranging from 23 to 79, were recorded for the dose-escalation cohort. Prior anti-PD-1, anti-PD-L1 or anti-CTLA-4 therapy was permitted, and 40% of dose-escalation patients had received checkpoint inhibitors. Partial responses occurred in three dose-escalation patients, of whom one had hepatocellular carcinoma and two had cutaneous melanoma. Peripheral TCRbeta sequencing aimed to test whether ivuxolimab altered TCR sequence diversity and caused clonal T-cell expansion. The paper covers the monotherapy dose-escalation part of the phase I ivuxolimab trial, which included N of about 50 patients.

Taken from cysteine to phenylalanine, the CDR3 has 14 residues. Solely the CDR3 DNA is kept, with 42 bases framed from the first base. V drops 2 bases and J drops 1 base, leaving 6 bases in between. In the germline V gene, CDR1 corresponds to SGHVS and CDR2 to FQNEAQ. About this clone: No antigen is known for it. Base-call qualities are not available, and no considerably larger clone is one nucleotide away.

Results the study describes overall, beyond this receptor: The antigen specificity of the clonally expanded peripheral T cells was not determined. In the 0.1-3.0 mg/kg groups, partial responders had among the lowest normalized peripheral clonal expansion, particularly in CD8+ T cells. Clonal expansion of both CD4+ and CD8+ blood T cells was observed from baseline to week 6 at doses 0.1 to 3.0 mg/kg. Low levels of normalized T-cell clonal expansion were also seen in some patients who did not respond. After ivuxolimab, CD8+ T cells had more expanded clones than CD4+ T cells on average.

Patients with autoimmune disease history or receiving systemic immunosuppression were excluded from the trial. In every dose cohort, peripheral blood was drawn for TCR sequencing at baseline, cycle 4 day 1, and cycle 7 day 1. Samples were obtained from an open-label, multicenter, first-in-human phase I dose-escalation trial of ivuxolimab. Adults with locally advanced or metastatic melanoma, renal cell carcinoma, hepatocellular carcinoma or head and neck squamous cell carcinoma were enrolled in the trial. Before TCR sequencing, CD4+ T cells and CD8+ T cells from peripheral blood were sorted into separate populations. Genomic DNA was extracted from sorted cells for sequencing of the TCRbeta CDR3 region. TCRbeta CDR3 regions were sequenced using the immunoSEQ Assay. TCRdb stores this immuneACCESS table with in-frame sequences only. Part of the clones is absent; in the studies checked, under half of the shortfall reflects unresolved V genes, and no reason is known for the rest. The sample data list tens of thousands of clones, and around 86% of these were observed just once. Less than 0.55% of the sample goes to the ten largest clones.

This sample comprised CD4+ or CD8+ T cells sorted from blood, obtained in a trial of the OX40 agonist ivuxolimab. This sequence originates from an adult with an advanced solid tumor such as melanoma, head and neck, liver or kidney cancer. Here the chain combines TRBV7-8 and TRBJ1-3; the D gene remains uncertain. CDR3 region: CASSLRGSGNTIYF. The DNA reads as follows: TGTGCCAGCAGCTTAAGAGGGTCTGGAAACACCATATATTTT.